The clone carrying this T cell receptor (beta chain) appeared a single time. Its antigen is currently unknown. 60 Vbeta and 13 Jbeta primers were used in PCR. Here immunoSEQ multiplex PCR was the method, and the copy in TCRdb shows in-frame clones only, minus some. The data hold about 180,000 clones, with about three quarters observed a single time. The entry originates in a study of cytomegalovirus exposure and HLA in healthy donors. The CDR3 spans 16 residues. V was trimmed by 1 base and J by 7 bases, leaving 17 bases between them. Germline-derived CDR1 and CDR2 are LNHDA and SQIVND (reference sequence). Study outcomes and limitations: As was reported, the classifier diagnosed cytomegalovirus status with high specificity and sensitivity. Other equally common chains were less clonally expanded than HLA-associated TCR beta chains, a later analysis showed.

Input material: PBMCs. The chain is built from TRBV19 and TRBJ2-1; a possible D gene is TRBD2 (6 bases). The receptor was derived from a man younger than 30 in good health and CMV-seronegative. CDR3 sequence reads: CASSIAPPTRTNEQFF. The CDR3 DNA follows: TGTGCCAGTAGTATAGCCCCCCCGACTAGAACGAATGAGCAGTTCTTC.